Sequencing of this T cell receptor beta chain was carried out in a study of T cell repertoires in cytomegalovirus infection. Via MiXCR, TCRdb re-called the reads, giving one row per CDR3 protein. The table includes hundreds of thousands of distinct CDR3 sequences, less than 40% detected once. Germline-derived CDR1 and CDR2 are SNHLY and FYNNEI. V was clipped by 1 base and J by 5 bases, with 9 bases between them. The CDR3 is 14 amino acids. Concerning this clonotype: Antigen: not known.

The V call is TRBV2, the J call TRBJ1-5; D gene unclear. The source is a human donor in good health (CMV status not recorded). Some clones in this sample may be carry-over from other donors' samples. Sample: cultured CD8+ T cells from PBMCs, taken from culture after CMV antigen stimulation. The CDR3 coding sequence is TGTGCCAGCAGTGAAGGGGATTGGGATCAGCCCCAGCATTTT. Protein product: CASSEGDWDQPQHF. Full variable domain (rest looked up from reference TRBV2 and TRBJ1-5): EPEVTQTPSHQVTQMGQEVILRCVPISNHLYFYWYRQILGQKVEFLVSFYNNEISEKSEIFDDQFSVERPDGSNFTLKIRSTKLEDSAMYFCASSEGDWDQPQHFGDGTRLSIL.